This T cell receptor beta chain was profiled in a study of regulatory T cells in long-lasting Graves disease. Time point indicated: newly diagnosed GD, antithyroid drugs for less than 3 months. Generation of the TCR library employed RNA extracted from PBMCs. The authors built TCR beta libraries using iRepertoire HTBI primers and Arm-PCR of CDR3 regions. One entry per CDR3 protein, called by TCRdb with MiXCR from the multiplex PCR reads. This repertoire shows roughly 420,000 distinct CDR3 sequences, roughly 17% found once; its top ten account for roughly a tenth. The V and J ends lost 7 bases and 3 bases, in that order; junction bases with no gene match: 8. Germline values: CDR1 MDHEN, CDR2 SYDVKM. CDR3 length: 15 amino acids. The sample was also reused in another study, on T cells in Graves' hyperthyroidism and ophthalmopathy.

The sample consisted of peripheral blood mononuclear cells (PBMCs), taken at new diagnosis, from a patient treated with antithyroid drugs. The receptor was isolated from a woman younger than 45 with Graves disease. This chain links TRBV28 with TRBJ2-2; 7 bases map to TRBD1. The CDR3 DNA reads as TGTGCCAGCACTCATCCAACAGGGGACACCGGGGAGCTGTTTTTT. It codes for CASTHPTGDTGELFF. The full variable domain, its missing parts supplied by reference TRBV28 and TRBJ2-2, is DVKVTQSSRYLVKRTGEKVFLECVQDMDHENMFWYRQDPGLGLRLIYFSYDVKMKEKGDIPEGYSVSREKKERFSLILESASTNQTSMYLCASTHPTGDTGELFFGEGSRLTVL.